Below, 13 T cell receptor beta chains from the same sample are listed, as sequenced in a study of CD8 T cells in Susac syndrome (dated 2019 in TCRdb). The library came from the immunoSEQ multiplex PCR assay. RNA was extracted using the RNeasy kit, and about 0.5 to 1 ug of the RNA was reverse transcribed with random hexamers. TCRdb redid the processing of the public reads, applying fastp at Q25 and MiXCR, and retained in-frame beta chains. Every CDR3 protein is listed once, alongside the most common genes and DNA of its rows. This sample is represented by about 160,000 distinct CDR3 sequences; around 93% of them were singletons. Just over 0.13% of the sample lies in the top ten. Sequenced material: CD4+ T cells from PBMCs. These receptors were collected from a human donor in good health.

The V and J genes are TRBV5-4 and TRBJ2-1; 7 bases map to TRBD1. The V and J ends lost 2 bases and 2 bases, in that order; junction bases with no gene match: 4. The CDR3 contains 15 residues. The germline gives CDR1 SGHNT, CDR2 YYREEE (reference sequence). CDR3 coding DNA: TGTGCCAGCAGCTTAACCGGGACAGCCTACAATGAGCAGTTCTTC. Encoded protein: CASSLTGTAYNEQFF.

This chain connects TRBV19 to TRBJ1-1, with 8 bases aligning to TRBD1. V lost 4 bases and J lost 3; bases outside the gene matches: 7. The CDR3 covers 15 residues. Per the germline V gene, CDR1 is LNHDA and CDR2 is SQIVND (reference sequence). CDR3 residues: CASSTLGRGHTEAFF. CDR3 nucleotide sequence: TGTGCCAGTAGTACCCTGGGCAGGGGGCACACTGAAGCTTTCTTT.

This sequence joins TRBV9 and TRBJ2-1, with 10 bases that match TRBD2. The CDR3 length is 17 residues. Losses at the gene ends were 2 bases for V and 10 bases for J; bases not matched to a gene: 15. Per germline, CDR1 SGDLS and CDR2 YYNGEE. CDR3: CASSVALGLAAGGEQFF. The CDR3 DNA is TGTGCCAGCAGCGTCGCTCTCGGACTAGCGGCCGGAGGCGAGCAGTTCTTC.

The CDR3 loop reads CATSDSVGGYTF. CDR3 in DNA: TGTGCCACCTCAGATTCCGTGGGAGGCTACACCTTC. The V gene is TRBV24-1, the J gene TRBJ1-2; D unclear. The CDR3 consists of 12 residues. CDR1 and CDR2 from the germline V gene are KGHDR and SFDVKD. V lost 9 bases and J 8 bases, leaving 15 bases between the germline ends.

The chain couples TRBV6-5 to TRBJ1-5; 10 bases are shared with TRBD1. The length of the CDR3 is 17 residues. V gave up 0 bases and J gave up 4 bases; unmatched junction bases: 6. Germline values: CDR1 MNHEY, CDR2 SVGAGI. CDR3 region: CASSYSRQGAPNQPQHF. CDR3 DNA sequence: TGTGCCAGCAGTTACTCAAGACAGGGGGCTCCGAATCAGCCCCAGCATTTT.

The chain joins TRBV7-3 to TRBJ2-3; D unresolved. The CDR3 loop spans 16 amino acids. Trimming took off 5 bases at V and 1 base at J, with 16 bases between the two ends. Per germline, CDR1 SGHTA and CDR2 FQGTGA. Here the CDR3 reads CASSMSLVVGTDTQYF. The DNA of the CDR3 is TGTGCCAGCAGCATGAGCCTAGTAGTGGGCACAGATACGCAGTATTTT. The whole variable domain, remainder taken from reference TRBV7-3 and TRBJ2-3, is GAGVSQTPSNKVTEKGKYVELRCDPISGHTALYWYRQSLGQGPEFLIYFQGTGAADDSGLPNDRFFAVRPEGSVSTLKIQRTERGDSAVYLCASSMSLVVGTDTQYFGPGTRLTVL.

The chain has TRBV7-3 and TRBJ2-3; TRBD2 might be the D (6 bases). Trimming left V 0 bases short and J 4 bases short, with 17 bases between. The CDR3 covers 17 residues. CDR1 SGHTA and CDR2 FQGTGA come from the germline V gene. CDR3 loop: CASSLTSGTARADTQYF. The CDR3 nucleotides read TGTGCCAGCAGCTTAACTTCCGGGACTGCTAGAGCAGATACGCAGTATTTT.

The rearrangement uses TRBV7-9 and TRBJ1-6; possible D gene TRBD1, 5 bases. V was pared by 3 bases and J by 5 bases, with 8 bases between. The CDR3 spans 14 residues. Germline V CDR1 and CDR2: SEHNR, FQNEAQ (reference sequence). The DNA for the CDR3 is TGTGCCAGCAGCTTCGACAGCGATAATTCACCCCTCCACTTT. Translation gives CASSFDSDNSPLHF.

The chain recombines TRBV19 with TRBJ2-5, with D perhaps TRBD1 or TRBD2 (5 bases each). The CDR3 spans 12 residues. CDR1 and CDR2 (germline): LNHDA, SQIVND (reference sequence). V lost 8 bases, J lost 7 bases, and 14 bases lay in between. CDR3 in amino acids: CASLRGRRTQYF. As DNA, the CDR3 is TGTGCCAGTTTAAGGGGACGGAGGACCCAGTACTTC.

This rearrangement joins TRBV16 to TRBJ2-7; TRBD2 might be the D (6 bases). The CDR3 contains 14 residues. Germline V lookup: CDR1 KGHSY, CDR2 FQNENV. V was pared by 1 base and J by 7 bases, with 14 bases between. CDR3: CASSQYGGRGEQYF. DNA for the CDR3: TGTGCCAGCAGCCAATACGGGGGACGCGGGGAGCAGTACTTC.

The rearrangement links TRBV4-2 to TRBJ2-5; D possibly matches TRBD1 or TRBD2 (6 bases each). This CDR3 spans 15 amino acids. The germline gives CDR1 LGHNA, CDR2 YNFKEQ. Trimming pared 0 bases from V and 4 bases from J, leaving 12 bases between. The CDR3 DNA is TGTGCCAGCAGCCAAGATGAGGGGGGCCGAGAGACCCAGTACTTC. It is translated as CASSQDEGGRETQYF.

The chain uses TRBV7-2 and TRBJ2-1; D gene ambiguous. This CDR3 comprises 15 residues. Per germline, CDR1 SGHTA and CDR2 FQGNSA. Deletions cut 5 bases from V and 0 bases from J, with 11 bases between. In DNA form, the CDR3 reads TGTGCCAGCAGCCCTGGAGTCCCCTCCTACAATGAGCAGTTCTTC. This sequence encodes CASSPGVPSYNEQFF.

The chain combines TRBV15 with TRBJ1-5, with D tentatively TRBD1 (5 bases). CDR1 LNHNV and CDR2 YYDKDF come from the germline V gene (reference sequence). The CDR3 runs 19 residues. Trimming took off 0 bases at V and 0 bases at J, with 18 bases between the two ends. The CDR3, as DNA: TGTGCCACCAGCAGAGATCCCGACAGTTCTACTTATAGCAATCAGCCCCAGCATTTT. Translating it yields CATSRDPDSSTYSNQPQHF.